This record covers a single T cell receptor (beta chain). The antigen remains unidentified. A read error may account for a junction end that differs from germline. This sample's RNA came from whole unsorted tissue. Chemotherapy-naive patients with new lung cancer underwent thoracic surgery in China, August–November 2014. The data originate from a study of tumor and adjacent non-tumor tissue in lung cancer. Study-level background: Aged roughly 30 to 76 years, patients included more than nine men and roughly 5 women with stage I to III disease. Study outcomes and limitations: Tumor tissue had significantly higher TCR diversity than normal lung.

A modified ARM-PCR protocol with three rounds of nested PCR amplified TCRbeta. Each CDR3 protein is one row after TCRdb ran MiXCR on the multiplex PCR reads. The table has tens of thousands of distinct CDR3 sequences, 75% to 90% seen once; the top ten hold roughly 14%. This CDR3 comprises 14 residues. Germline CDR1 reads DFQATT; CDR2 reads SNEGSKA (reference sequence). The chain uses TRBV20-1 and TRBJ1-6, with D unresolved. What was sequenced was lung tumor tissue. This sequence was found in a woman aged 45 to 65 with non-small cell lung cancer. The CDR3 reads CSATIPGRNLPLHF. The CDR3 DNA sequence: TGCAGTGCTACCATCCCGGGTCGGAATTTACCCCTCCACTTT.